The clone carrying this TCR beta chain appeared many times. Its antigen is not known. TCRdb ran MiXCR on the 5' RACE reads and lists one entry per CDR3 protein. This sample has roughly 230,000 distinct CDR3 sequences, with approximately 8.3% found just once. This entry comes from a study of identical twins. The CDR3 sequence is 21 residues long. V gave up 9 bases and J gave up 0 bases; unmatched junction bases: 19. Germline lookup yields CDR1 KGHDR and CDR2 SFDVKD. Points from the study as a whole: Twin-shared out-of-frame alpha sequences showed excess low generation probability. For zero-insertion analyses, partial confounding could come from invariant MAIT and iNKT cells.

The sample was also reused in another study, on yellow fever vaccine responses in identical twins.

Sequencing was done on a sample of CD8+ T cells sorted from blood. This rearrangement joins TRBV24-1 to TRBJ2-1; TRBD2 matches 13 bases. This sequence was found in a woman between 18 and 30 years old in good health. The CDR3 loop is CATYGTSGEWASVSSYNEQFF. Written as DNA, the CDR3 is TGTGCCACCTACGGGACTAGCGGGGAATGGGCCTCAGTTAGCTCCTACAATGAGCAGTTCTTC.